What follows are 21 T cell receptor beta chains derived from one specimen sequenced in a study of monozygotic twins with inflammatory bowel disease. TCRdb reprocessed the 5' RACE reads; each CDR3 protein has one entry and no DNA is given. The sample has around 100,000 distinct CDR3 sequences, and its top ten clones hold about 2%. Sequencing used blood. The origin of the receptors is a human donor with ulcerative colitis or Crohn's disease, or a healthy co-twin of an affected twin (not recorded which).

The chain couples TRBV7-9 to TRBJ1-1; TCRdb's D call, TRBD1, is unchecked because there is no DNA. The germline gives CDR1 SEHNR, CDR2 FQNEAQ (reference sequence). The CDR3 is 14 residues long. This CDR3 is CASSHPPQGTEAFF.

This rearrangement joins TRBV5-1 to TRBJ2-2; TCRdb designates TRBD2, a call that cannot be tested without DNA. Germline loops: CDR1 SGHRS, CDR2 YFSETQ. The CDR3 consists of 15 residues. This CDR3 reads CASSSSGLDTGELFF.

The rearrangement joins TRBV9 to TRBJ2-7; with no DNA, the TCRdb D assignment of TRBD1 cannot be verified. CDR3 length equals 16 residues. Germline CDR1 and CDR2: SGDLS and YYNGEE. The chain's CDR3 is CASSVGRVGNGEEQYF.

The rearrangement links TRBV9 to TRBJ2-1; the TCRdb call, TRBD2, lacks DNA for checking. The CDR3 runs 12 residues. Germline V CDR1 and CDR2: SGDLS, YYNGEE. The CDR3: CASSAGGNEQFF.

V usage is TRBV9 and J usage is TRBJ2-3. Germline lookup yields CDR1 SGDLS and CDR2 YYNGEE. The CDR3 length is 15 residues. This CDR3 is CASSVSLAGTDTQYF.

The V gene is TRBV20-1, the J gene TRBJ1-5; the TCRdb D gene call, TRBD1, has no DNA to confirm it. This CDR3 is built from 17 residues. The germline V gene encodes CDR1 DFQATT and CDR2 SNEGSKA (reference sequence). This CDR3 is CSAKNRDRVPYNQPQHF.

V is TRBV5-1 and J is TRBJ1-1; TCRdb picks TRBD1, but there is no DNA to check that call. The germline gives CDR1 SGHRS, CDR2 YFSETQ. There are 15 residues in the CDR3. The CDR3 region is CASSLVAGVRTEAFF.

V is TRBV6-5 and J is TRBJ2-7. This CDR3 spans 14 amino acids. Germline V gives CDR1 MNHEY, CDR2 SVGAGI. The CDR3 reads CASSYVGGPYEQYF.

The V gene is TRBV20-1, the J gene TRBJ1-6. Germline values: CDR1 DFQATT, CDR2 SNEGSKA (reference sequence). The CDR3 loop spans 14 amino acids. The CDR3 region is CSASPSGALKPLHF.

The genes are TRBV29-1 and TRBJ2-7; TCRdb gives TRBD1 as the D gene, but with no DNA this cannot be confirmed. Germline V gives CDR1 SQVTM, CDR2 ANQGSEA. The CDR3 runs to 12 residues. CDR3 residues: CSVTGGFREQYF.

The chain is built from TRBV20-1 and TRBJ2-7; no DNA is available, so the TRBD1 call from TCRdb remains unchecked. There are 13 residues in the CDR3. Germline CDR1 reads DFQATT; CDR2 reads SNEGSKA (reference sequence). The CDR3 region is CGSLQGKDYEQYF.

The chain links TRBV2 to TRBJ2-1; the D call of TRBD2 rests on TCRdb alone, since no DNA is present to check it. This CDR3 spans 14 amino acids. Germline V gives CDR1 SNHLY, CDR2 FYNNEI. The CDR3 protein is CASGSDGSYNEQFF.

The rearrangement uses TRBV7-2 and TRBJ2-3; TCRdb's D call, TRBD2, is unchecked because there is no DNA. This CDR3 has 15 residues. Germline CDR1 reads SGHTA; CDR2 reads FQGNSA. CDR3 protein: CASSRTSPSTDTQYF.

CDR3 sequence reads: CASAKSGVQGTEQFF. The chain is built from TRBV18 and TRBJ2-1; TCRdb returns TRBD1, unconfirmable since there is no DNA. The CDR3 length is 15 residues. Germline lookup yields CDR1 KGHSH and CDR2 LQKENI.

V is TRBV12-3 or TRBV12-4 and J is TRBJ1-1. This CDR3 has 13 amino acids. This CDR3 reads CASSFQRNTEAFF.

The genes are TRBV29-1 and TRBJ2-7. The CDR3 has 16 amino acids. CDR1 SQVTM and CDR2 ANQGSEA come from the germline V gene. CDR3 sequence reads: CSVEPFSGKGSYEQYF.

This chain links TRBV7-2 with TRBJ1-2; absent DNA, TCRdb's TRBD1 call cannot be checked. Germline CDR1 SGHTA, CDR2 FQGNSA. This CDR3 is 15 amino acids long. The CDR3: CASSLAGGVNYGYTF.

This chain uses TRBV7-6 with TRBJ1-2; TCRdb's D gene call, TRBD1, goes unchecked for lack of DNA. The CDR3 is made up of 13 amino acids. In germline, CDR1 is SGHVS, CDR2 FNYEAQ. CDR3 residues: CASSFQGASGYTF.

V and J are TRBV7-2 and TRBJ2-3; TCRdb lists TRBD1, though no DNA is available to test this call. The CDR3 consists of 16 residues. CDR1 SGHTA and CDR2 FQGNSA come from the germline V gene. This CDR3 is CASSTGRGTSADTQYF.

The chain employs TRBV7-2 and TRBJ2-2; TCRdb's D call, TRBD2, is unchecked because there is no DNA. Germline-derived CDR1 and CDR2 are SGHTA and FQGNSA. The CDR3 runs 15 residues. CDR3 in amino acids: CASIPPGTRTGELFF.

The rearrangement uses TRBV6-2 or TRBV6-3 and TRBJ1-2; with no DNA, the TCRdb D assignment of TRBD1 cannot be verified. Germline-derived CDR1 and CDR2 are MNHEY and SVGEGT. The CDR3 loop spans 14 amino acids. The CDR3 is CASSVRQSNYGYTF.